Each of the 24 T cell receptor beta chains below was sequenced from the same sample in a study of blood T cell repertoires in COVID-19. The data were produced by immunoSEQ multiplex PCR, yet TCRdb's version contains in-frame clones alone and is incomplete. In the table there are around 70,000 clones, 80% to 95% of which are singletons. The sequenced sample consisted of peripheral blood. These receptors were obtained from a man aged 50 or older with COVID-19, enrolled during active disease.

CDR3 residues: CASSQGTGNEQYF. The CDR3 DNA reads TGTGCCAGCAGCCAAGGGACAGGGAACGAGCAGTACTTC. The J gene is TRBJ2-7, the V gene TRBV4-2; 8 bases agree with TRBD1. V dropped 1 base and J dropped 5; count of bases not matched to a gene: 1. This CDR3 has 13 residues. Germline V gene lookup returns CDR1 LGHNA and CDR2 YNFKEQ.

The CDR3 DNA sequence: TGTGCCACCTCCGTTTCGGGGAACATTCAGTACTTC. Translation gives CATSVSGNIQYF. The chain joins TRBV28 to TRBJ2-4, with TRBD2 as a possible D gene (5 bases). CDR3 length: 12 amino acids. Germline CDR1 MDHEN, CDR2 SYDVKM. With 10 bases removed from V and 7 bases from J, the gap between germline ends came to 14 bases.

The chain has TRBV12-5 and TRBJ1-1; tentatively, D is TRBD1 (5 bases). CDR1 and CDR2 from the germline V gene are LGHNT and FRNRAP. The CDR3 is 14 amino acids. The V gene lost 7 bases and the J gene lost 1 base, with 13 bases spanning the gap. CDR3 region: CASAQRDRNTEAFF. The DNA of the CDR3 is TGTGCTAGTGCCCAGCGCGACAGGAACACTGAAGCTTTCTTT.

The J gene is TRBJ1-1, the V gene TRBV5-1; 9 positions agree with TRBD1. V shed 4 bases, J shed 3 bases, and the junction held 7 bases outside the gene matches. Germline values: CDR1 SGHRS, CDR2 YFSETQ. This CDR3 spans 15 amino acids. As DNA, the CDR3 is TGCGCCAGCAGCACAGGGGGCGCGTATTACACTGAAGCTTTCTTT. Translation: CASSTGGAYYTEAFF.

The V and J genes are TRBV11-2 and TRBJ2-6, with 7 bases fitting TRBD2. Per germline, CDR1 SGHAT and CDR2 FQNNGV. This CDR3 has 15 amino acids. V lost 5 bases and J lost 3; bases outside the gene matches: 4. The CDR3 DNA sequence: TGTGCCAGCAGCCCCGGGAGGCGTGGGGCCAACGTCCTGACTTTC. Translation gives CASSPGRRGANVLTF.

The chain carries TRBV30 and TRBJ2-1; weak D call: TRBD2 (5 bases). The germline V gene encodes CDR1 GTSNPN and CDR2 SVGIG (reference sequence). Trimming shortened V by 1 base and J by 3 bases, and 10 bases separated the two germline ends. The CDR3 totals 14 residues. This CDR3 reads CAWSGGAGYNEQFF. CDR3 DNA: TGTGCCTGGAGTGGGGGAGCCGGCTACAATGAGCAGTTCTTC.

The chain uses TRBV27 and TRBJ2-5, with D maybe TRBD1 (5 bases). There are 12 residues in the CDR3. Per the germline V gene, CDR1 is MNHEY and CDR2 is SMNVEV (reference sequence). V gave up 3 bases and J gave up 5 bases, with 7 bases separating them. The CDR3 here is CASSFPGETQYF. The CDR3 DNA reads as TGTGCCAGCAGTTTTCCAGGGGAGACCCAGTACTTC.

V and J are TRBV7-9 and TRBJ2-2; D is undetermined. Trimming left V 3 bases short and J 4 bases short, with 9 bases between. CDR1 SEHNR and CDR2 FQNEAQ come from the germline V gene (reference sequence). The CDR3 is 14 residues long. CDR3 loop: CASSFFAATGELFF. CDR3 DNA: TGTGCCAGCAGCTTTTTCGCGGCCACCGGGGAGCTGTTTTTT.

V gene TRBV28 combines with J gene TRBJ2-2; 8 bases agree with TRBD2. The CDR3 sequence is 14 residues long. V was pared by 3 bases and J by 9 bases, with 6 bases of the junction left unmatched. Germline-derived CDR1 and CDR2 are MDHEN and SYDVKM. CDR3 bases: TGTGCCAGCAGTTTCCAGCGGGAGAAAAGGGAGCTGTTTTTT. This gives the protein CASSFQREKRELFF.

This clone came up a few times. V gene TRBV4-1 combines with J gene TRBJ2-7; D gene ambiguous. Trimming left V 1 base short and J 5 bases short, with 9 bases between. Germline V gene lookup returns CDR1 MGHRA and CDR2 YSYEKL. The CDR3 has 13 residues. CDR3 DNA sequence: TGCGCCAGCAGCCAAGCCAGGTCCGACGAGCAGTACTTC. Translated: CASSQARSDEQYF.

This clone was detected only once. The chain employs TRBV6-5 and TRBJ2-6; TRBD1 might be the D (6 bases). The CDR3 is made up of 14 amino acids. V gave up 7 bases and J gave up 2 bases, with 9 bases separating them. The V gene's germline CDR1 is MNHEY and CDR2 SVGAGI. The chain's CDR3 is CASTTGAGANVLTF. As DNA, the CDR3 is TGTGCCAGCACGACAGGAGCTGGGGCCAACGTCCTGACTTTC.

This clone appeared once. The chain combines TRBV9 with TRBJ2-3; 7 bases line up with TRBD1. The germline gives CDR1 SGDLS, CDR2 YYNGEE. V trimming: 2 bases; J trimming: 2 bases; junction bases outside the gene matches: 5. The CDR3 has 15 residues. CDR3 in amino acids: CASSVRDSTTDTQYF. CDR3 nucleotides: TGTGCCAGCAGCGTTCGGGACAGCACCACAGATACGCAGTATTTT.

The gene calls are TRBV7-3 and TRBJ2-1, with TRBD2 as a possible D gene (5 bases). Germline CDR1 and CDR2: SGHTA and FQGTGA. The V and J ends lost 3 bases and 0 bases respectively, with 15 bases between them. The length of the CDR3 is 17 residues. CDR3 sequence (DNA): TGTGCCAGCAGCTTGGGGATGCGGGCAAGCTCCTACAATGAGCAGTTCTTC. This gives the protein CASSLGMRASSYNEQFF.

This chain uses TRBV4-1 with TRBJ2-1, with 7 bases lining up with TRBD1. The CDR3 totals 13 residues. Germline loops: CDR1 MGHRA, CDR2 YSYEKL. J was trimmed by 15 bases and V by 0 bases; bases with no gene match: 8. The CDR3 loop reads CASSQETGVLPFF. CDR3 nucleotide sequence: TGCGCCAGCAGCCAAGAAACAGGGGTATTGCCGTTCTTC.

This clone was observed a single time. DNA of the CDR3: TGTGCCAGTAATGAGGGCCACCAGGGAGGGAATCAGCCCCAGCATTTT. Amino acids: CASNEGHQGGNQPQHF. The V gene is TRBV19, the J gene TRBJ1-5, with D possibly matching TRBD1 (5 bases). Germline V CDR1 and CDR2: LNHDA, SQIVND (reference sequence). V lost 7 bases to trimming and J lost 4 bases, with 20 bases between them. This CDR3 has 16 residues.

This clone was recorded once. V usage is TRBV10-3 and J usage is TRBJ2-7; D possibly corresponds to TRBD1 (6 bases). Looked up from germline, CDR1 is ENHRY and CDR2 is SYGVKD. Deletions cut 8 bases from V and 5 bases from J, with 13 bases between. The CDR3 length is 12 residues. As DNA, the CDR3 is TGTGCCATCGCAGGGGATACAAACGAGCAGTACTTC. This gives the protein CAIAGDTNEQYF.

V and J are TRBV9 and TRBJ2-2, with TRBD2 identical over 11 bases. Germline CDR1 and CDR2: SGDLS and YYNGEE. The CDR3 length is 17 residues. The trim removed 3 bases at V and 4 bases at J, leaving 8 bases unmatched. CDR3 in amino acids: CASSGNPGLAATGELFF. As DNA, the CDR3 is TGTGCCAGCAGCGGCAACCCGGGACTAGCGGCCACCGGGGAGCTGTTTTTT.

This clone was observed a single time. Other DNA sequences of this sample code for an identical CDR3. The chain has TRBV5-1 and TRBJ2-7; 8 nucleotides line up with TRBD1. J lost 5 bases, V lost 0 bases, and 4 bases had no gene match. CDR1 and CDR2 (germline): SGHRS, YFSETQ. The CDR3 has 14 residues. The DNA of the CDR3 is TGCGCCAGCAGCTTGGGACAGGGGTCCCACGAGCAGTACTTC. Its protein product is CASSLGQGSHEQYF.

The V gene is TRBV18, the J gene TRBJ2-7; 7 bases line up with TRBD1. Trimming at V came to 2 bases and at J to 1 base, leaving 5 bases not matched to a gene. This CDR3 comprises 15 residues. The germline V gene has CDR1 KGHSH and CDR2 LQKENI. CDR3 region: CASSPGQATSYEQYF. CDR3 nucleotides: TGTGCCAGCTCACCAGGACAGGCGACGTCCTACGAGCAGTACTTC.

This rearrangement joins TRBV6-2 or TRBV6-3 to TRBJ1-2; 8 nucleotides agree with TRBD1. In germline, CDR1 is MNHEY, CDR2 SVGEGT. The CDR3 loop spans 14 amino acids. The junction had 6 bases not matched to a gene; V was cut back by 2 bases and J by 7 bases. DNA for the CDR3: TGTGCCAGCAGTTACGTCGCAGGGGGCCTTGGCTACACCTTC. Protein sequence: CASSYVAGGLGYTF.

The rearrangement joins TRBV5-1 to TRBJ2-2; D ambiguous. With 2 bases removed from V and 0 bases from J, the gap between germline ends came to 11 bases. CDR3 length: 16 amino acids. Germline CDR1 reads SGHRS; CDR2 reads YFSETQ. CDR3 sequence (DNA): TGCGCCAGCAGCTTAAGGCAACTAACGAACACCGGGGAGCTGTTTTTT. Protein: CASSLRQLTNTGELFF.

CDR3 loop: CASSLGTGADYF. The CDR3 DNA reads TGTGCCAGCAGTCTAGGGACAGGGGCGGATTACTTC. The rearrangement links TRBV12-3 or TRBV12-4 to TRBJ2-5, with 10 bases aligning to TRBD1. Trimming cost V 5 bases and J 14 bases; bases outside gene matches: 8. The CDR3 contains 12 residues.

The chain uses TRBV5-1 and TRBJ2-5; D is possibly TRBD2 (7 bases). V was cut by 6 bases and J by 5 bases, with 17 bases left in between. CDR3 length: 14 residues. In germline, CDR1 is SGHRS, CDR2 YFSETQ. CDR3 nucleotide sequence: TGCGCCAGCACGGTCGGGGGGCGCGTTGAGACCCAGTACTTC. This codes for CASTVGGRVETQYF.

The CDR3 region has the DNA TGCGCCAGCAGTTTTAGACAGGGGAGCTATGGCTACACCTTC. This gives the protein CASSFRQGSYGYTF. The chain uses TRBV5-1 and TRBJ1-2; 8 positions match TRBD1. Germline-derived CDR1 and CDR2 are SGHRS and YFSETQ. This CDR3 has 14 residues. J gave up 4 bases and V 5 bases, and 7 bases lay outside the gene matches. Complete variable domain (other parts from reference TRBV5-1 and TRBJ1-2): KAGVTQTPRYLIKTRGQQVTLSCSPISGHRSVSWYQQTPGQGLQFLFEYFSETQRNKGNFPGRFSGRQFSNSRSEMNVSTLELGDSALYLCASSFRQGSYGYTFGSGTRLTVV.